A single T cell receptor (beta chain) is shown here with its context. Original data processing: The authors estimated nucleated cell counts from reference gene primer amplification. Data came from immunoSEQ multiplex PCR; TCRdb stores just in-frame clones and leaves some out. V, J and clone size were drawn from that table, and D and trimming were deduced from the DNA. The sample carries a few hundred thousand clones, about nine tenths recorded once. Trimming removed 6 bases from V and 8 bases from J; junction bases left unmatched: 11. Germline CDR1 reads KGHDR; CDR2 reads SFDVKD. This CDR3 is built from 15 residues. This entry belongs to a study of blood T cell repertoires in COVID-19. In the study overall: T cells, B-cell-depleted T cells, or PBMCs provided the cDNA or gDNA that served as material.

The sequence was collected from a woman in her twenties or thirties who had recovered from COVID-19. V and J are TRBV24-1 and TRBJ1-2; 10 nucleotides agree with TRBD1. What was sequenced was peripheral blood. CDR3 protein: CATSTPGQGLGGYTF. The CDR3 nucleotides are TGTGCCACCAGTACCCCGGGACAGGGGTTAGGAGGCTACACCTTC.